Each of the 10 T cell receptor beta chains below was sequenced from the same sample in a study of PD-L1 blockade in urothelial cancer. Time point described: pretreatment peripheral blood. The assay was immunoSEQ multiplex PCR, and TCRdb's table has in-frame clones only and misses some. Of 60,000 or so clones detected, around 81% appear once; the ten largest clones hold under 3.5%. Sequences were derived from PBMCs, sampled around atezolizumab (anti-PD-L1) treatment. The receptors here all came from a man in his 70s with urothelial cancer.

The CDR3: CASIDLTGSRETQYF. CDR3 DNA sequence: TGTGCCAGCATCGACCTAACAGGGTCGCGGGAGACCCAGTACTTC. The chain combines TRBV6-5 with TRBJ2-5; possibly TRBD1 for D (6 bases). This CDR3 is 15 amino acids long. V dropped 7 bases and J dropped 5 bases, with 20 bases sitting between them. Germline-derived CDR1 and CDR2 are MNHEY and SVGAGI.

This chain connects TRBV11-2 to TRBJ2-5, with TRBD2 identical over 7 bases. The germline CDR1 and CDR2 sequences are SGHAT and FQNNGV. The V gene end was trimmed by 6 bases and the J gene end by 7 bases; junction bases not matched to a gene: 14. The CDR3 totals 15 residues. CDR3 DNA: TGTGCCAGCAGTTCGGAATCCGGGCGGGAGTGGACCCAGTACTTC. Protein product: CASSSESGREWTQYF. Together with reference TRBV11-2 and TRBJ2-5, the CDR3 gives the full variable domain: EAGVAQSPRYKIIEKRQSVAFWCNPISGHATLYWYQQILGQGPKLLIQFQNNGVVDDSQLPKDRFSAERLKGVDSTLKIQPAKLEDSAVYLCASSSESGREWTQYFGPGTRLLVL.

V and J are TRBV4-2 and TRBJ1-1; TRBD1 matches 9 bases. V lost 6 bases, J lost 4 bases, and 9 bases stayed unmatched. The length of the CDR3 is 15 residues. From germline, CDR1 is LGHNA and CDR2 YNFKEQ. CDR3: CASSQTGGDGTEAFF. DNA for the CDR3: TGTGCCAGCAGTCAAACAGGGGGCGATGGCACTGAAGCTTTCTTT.

The rearrangement joins TRBV28 to TRBJ1-3; D possibly corresponds to TRBD1 (6 bases). The germline gives CDR1 MDHEN, CDR2 SYDVKM. The germline V and J ends were trimmed by 9 bases and 2 bases, with 17 bases remaining between them. CDR3 length: 15 amino acids. The CDR3 DNA follows: TGTGCCAGTTCTGAGGGGGAATCACCTGGAAACACCATATATTTT. It yields the protein CASSEGESPGNTIYF.

This clone was observed a single time. This sample also contains other DNA sequences that code for the same CDR3. The gene calls are TRBV5-1 and TRBJ2-2; no definite D call. V lost 0 bases and J lost 2, with 8 bases in between. The CDR3 has 15 amino acids. CDR1 is SGHRS, CDR2 YFSETQ, per germline. Written as DNA, the CDR3 is TGCGCCAGCAGCTTGGGTCATACTAACACCGGGGAGCTGTTTTTT. It yields the protein CASSLGHTNTGELFF.

The genes are TRBV11-2 and TRBJ2-7; TRBD1 is a possible D gene (5 bases). CDR1 and CDR2 from the germline V gene are SGHAT and FQNNGV. V lost 6 bases and J lost 6, with 15 bases in between. CDR3 length: 13 amino acids. The CDR3 protein is CASSGVGAREQYF. CDR3 nucleotides: TGTGCCAGCAGTGGGGTTGGGGCTCGCGAGCAGTACTTC.

The chain combines TRBV19 with TRBJ2-1, with TRBD2 matching over 10 bases. Trimming at V came to 4 bases and at J to 6 bases, leaving 9 bases not matched to a gene. In germline, CDR1 is LNHDA, CDR2 SQIVND (reference sequence). The CDR3 sequence is 16 residues long. CDR3 protein: CASSTRTAGGPNEQFF. The CDR3 nucleotides are TGTGCCAGTAGTACCCGTACAGCGGGAGGGCCCAATGAGCAGTTCTTC.

This clone was observed a handful of times. The gene calls are TRBV5-1 and TRBJ2-7; 9 positions match TRBD2. The V segment lost 2 bases and the J segment 5 bases; nucleotides outside the gene matches: 14. The germline V gene has CDR1 SGHRS and CDR2 YFSETQ. The CDR3 consists of 17 residues. CDR3 bases: TGCGCCAGCAGCTTTATGAATAGCGGGAGAATGGACGACGAGCAGTACTTC. Residues: CASSFMNSGRMDDEQYF. Full variable domain (missing parts from reference TRBV5-1 and TRBJ2-7): KAGVTQTPRYLIKTRGQQVTLSCSPISGHRSVSWYQQTPGQGLQFLFEYFSETQRNKGNFPGRFSGRQFSNSRSEMNVSTLELGDSALYLCASSFMNSGRMDDEQYFGPGTRLTVT.

CDR3 protein: CASSVGQFGLETQYF. CDR3 sequence (DNA): TGTGCCAGCAGCGTAGGACAGTTTGGGCTAGAGACCCAGTACTTC. The genes are TRBV9 and TRBJ2-5; D might be TRBD1 (5 bases). This CDR3 comprises 15 residues. Trimming cost V 0 bases and J 4 bases, with 13 bases left between them. Germline assignment: CDR1 SGDLS and CDR2 YYNGEE.

This clone has a single count. The gene calls are TRBV28 and TRBJ2-5, with 9 bases aligning to TRBD1. The CDR3 loop spans 15 amino acids. J gave up 5 bases and V 2 bases, and 6 bases lay outside the gene matches. CDR1 and CDR2 (germline): MDHEN, SYDVKM. CDR3 sequence: CASSLGGQGGETQYF. DNA of the CDR3: TGTGCCAGCAGTTTAGGGGGACAGGGTGGGGAGACCCAGTACTTC.